This T cell receptor (beta chain) was sequenced during a study of blood T cell repertoires in COVID-19 (dated by TCRdb to 2019 to 2021). In terms of the full investigation: Samples from collaborators originated in the United States, Italy and Spain and spanned both the acute and convalescent phases of COVID-19. The material from the prospective study consisted of cDNA or gDNA derived from T cells, B-cell-depleted T cells, or PBMCs. Deeply sampled blood TCRbeta repertoires from subjects exposed to, actively infected with, or recovered from COVID-19 were included in the dataset. The repertoires were released in a freely available public database intended as a resource for research on the immune response to SARS-CoV-2. The samples were drawn from two sources: the first 160 participants of the ongoing ImmuneRACE study, and 1,200 or so subjects contributed by 6 global collaborators. Sample metadata almost always included a de-identified subject ID, COVID-19 status, age in years and sex. HLA class I and class II types, where available, came from metadata supplied by the sample provider rather than from assay-based typing. Here is what the overall study found, with its caveats: How much clinical and demographic metadata was included differed by source and by participant, and the metadata was provided uncurated.

A second Seattle source provided samples from volunteer blood donors who had recovered from COVID-19. Each collaborating institution followed its own protocols to collect whole blood in K2EDTA tubes. For TCRbeta analysis, collaborators shipped samples in one of three forms: frozen whole blood, isolated PBMCs, or DNA extracted from either of those sample types. The immunoSEQ Assay, a bias-controlled multiplex PCR, was used to amplify TCRbeta CDR3 regions from genomic DNA. Per the source publication's procedure: Within the assay, amplification of reference gene primers was used to estimate how many nucleated cells each sample contained. To quantify the absolute abundance of each unique TCRbeta CDR3 rearrangement, sequence reads were collapsed and filtered. For each sample, productive Simpson clonality was calculated as the square root of Simpson's diversity index over productive rearrangements. TCRdb carries this immuneACCESS record with in-frame sequences only. Its versions omit some clonotypes, under half of them owing to an unresolved V gene in the studies checked, with the rest unexplained. The D gene and trimming were derived from the DNA, and the V and J assignments and clone size from that table. Here the sample has 250,000 or so clones; around 80% occur a single time. The leading ten clones occupy approximately 2.3% of the sample.

The germline V gene (reference sequence) sets CDR1 to LGHDT and CDR2 to YNNKEL. The CDR3 goes from the cysteine to the phenylalanine over 15 residues. Only the CDR3 DNA stays, 45 bases, in frame from base 1. V lost 3 bases and J lost 6 bases, and the count of bases not matched to a germline gene is 4. On this clone itself: Its antigen is not yet known. The input lacks base qualities; no much larger clone sits a single base away.

Sequencing used peripheral blood. The chain joins TRBV3-1 (or the pseudogene TRBV3-2) to TRBJ2-1, with 11 junctional bases fitting TRBD1. The receptor was derived from a man between 35 and 55 years old who had recovered from COVID-19. The bases are TGTGCCAGCAGCCATTGGGACAGGGGGATCAATGAGCAGTTCTTC. It encodes CASSHWDRGINEQFF.